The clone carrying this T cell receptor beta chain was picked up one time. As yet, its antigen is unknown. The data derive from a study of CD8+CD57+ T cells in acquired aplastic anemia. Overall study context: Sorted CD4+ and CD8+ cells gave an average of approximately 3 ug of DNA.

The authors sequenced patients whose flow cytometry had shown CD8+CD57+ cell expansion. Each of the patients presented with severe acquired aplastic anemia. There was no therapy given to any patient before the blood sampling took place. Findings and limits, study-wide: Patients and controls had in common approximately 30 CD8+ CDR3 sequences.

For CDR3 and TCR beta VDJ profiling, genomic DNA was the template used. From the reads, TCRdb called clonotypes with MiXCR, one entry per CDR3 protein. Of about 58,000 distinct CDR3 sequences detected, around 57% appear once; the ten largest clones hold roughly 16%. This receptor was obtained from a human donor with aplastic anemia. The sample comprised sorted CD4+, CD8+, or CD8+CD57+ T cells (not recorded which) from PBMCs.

The CDR3 reads CASGPGIAEGGYTF. CDR3 sequence (DNA): TGTGCCAGTGGTCCAGGGATCGCCGAGGGTGGCTACACCTTC. The rearrangement links TRBV19 to TRBJ1-2, with D possibly TRBD1 on 5 matching bases. V was trimmed by 8 bases and J by 7 bases, leaving 20 bases between them. CDR3 length equals 14 residues. Germline-derived CDR1 and CDR2 are LNHDA and SQIVND (reference sequence). Full variable domain (remainder filled in from reference TRBV19 and TRBJ1-2): DGGITQSPKYLFRKEGQNVTLSCEQNLNHDAMYWYRQDPGQGLRLIYYSQIVNDFQKGDIAEGYSVSREKKESFPLTVTSAQKNPTAFYLCASGPGIAEGGYTFGSGTRLTVV.